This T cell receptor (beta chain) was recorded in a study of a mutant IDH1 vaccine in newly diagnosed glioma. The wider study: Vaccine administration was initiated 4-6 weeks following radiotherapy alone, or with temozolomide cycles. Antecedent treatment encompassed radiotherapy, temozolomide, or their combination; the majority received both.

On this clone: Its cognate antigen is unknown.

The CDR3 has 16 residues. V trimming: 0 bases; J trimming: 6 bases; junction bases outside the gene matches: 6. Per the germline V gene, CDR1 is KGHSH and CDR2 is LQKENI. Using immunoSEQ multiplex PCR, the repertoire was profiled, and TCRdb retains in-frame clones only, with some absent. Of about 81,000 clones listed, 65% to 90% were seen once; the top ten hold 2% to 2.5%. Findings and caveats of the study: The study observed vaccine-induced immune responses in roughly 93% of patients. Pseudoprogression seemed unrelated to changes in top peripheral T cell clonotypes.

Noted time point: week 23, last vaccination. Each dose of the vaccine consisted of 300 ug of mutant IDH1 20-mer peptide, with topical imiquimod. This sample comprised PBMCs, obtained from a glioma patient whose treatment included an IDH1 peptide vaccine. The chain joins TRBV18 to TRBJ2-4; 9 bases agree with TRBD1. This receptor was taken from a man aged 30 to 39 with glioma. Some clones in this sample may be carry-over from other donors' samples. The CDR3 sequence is CASSPPGLGQGNIQYF. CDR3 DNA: TGTGCCAGCTCACCACCGGGACTGGGACAGGGAAACATTCAGTACTTC.